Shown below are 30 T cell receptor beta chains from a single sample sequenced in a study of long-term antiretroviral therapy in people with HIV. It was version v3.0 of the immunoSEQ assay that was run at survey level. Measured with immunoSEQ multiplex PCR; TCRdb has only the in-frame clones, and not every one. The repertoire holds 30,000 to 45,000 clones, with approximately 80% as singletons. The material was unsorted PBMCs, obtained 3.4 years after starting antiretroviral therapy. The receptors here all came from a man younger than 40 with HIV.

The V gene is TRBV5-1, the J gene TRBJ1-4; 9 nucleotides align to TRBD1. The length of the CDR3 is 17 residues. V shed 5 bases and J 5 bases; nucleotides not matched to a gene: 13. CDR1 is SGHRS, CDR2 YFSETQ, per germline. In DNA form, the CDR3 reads TGCGCCAGCAGACGAACAGGGGGCCGACACGTAAATGAAAAACTGTTTTTT. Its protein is CASRRTGGRHVNEKLFF.

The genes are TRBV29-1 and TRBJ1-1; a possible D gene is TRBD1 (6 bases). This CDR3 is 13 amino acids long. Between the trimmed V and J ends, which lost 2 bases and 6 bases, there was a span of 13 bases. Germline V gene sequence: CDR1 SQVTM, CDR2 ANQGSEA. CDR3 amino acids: CSVEPQGGAEAFF. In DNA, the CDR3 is TGCAGCGTTGAACCACAGGGTGGCGCTGAAGCTTTCTTT.

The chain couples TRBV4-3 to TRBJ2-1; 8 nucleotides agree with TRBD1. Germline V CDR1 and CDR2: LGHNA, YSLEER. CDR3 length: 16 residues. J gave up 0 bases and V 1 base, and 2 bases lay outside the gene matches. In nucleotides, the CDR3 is TGCGCCAGCAGCCAAGGAACAGGGGGCTCCTACAATGAGCAGTTCTTC. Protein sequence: CASSQGTGGSYNEQFF.

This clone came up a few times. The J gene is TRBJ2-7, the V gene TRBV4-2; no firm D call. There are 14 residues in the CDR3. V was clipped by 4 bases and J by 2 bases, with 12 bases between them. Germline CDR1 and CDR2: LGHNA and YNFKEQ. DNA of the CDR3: TGTGCCAGCAGCCCTCAAGGGCAGACCTACGAGCAGTACTTC. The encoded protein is CASSPQGQTYEQYF.

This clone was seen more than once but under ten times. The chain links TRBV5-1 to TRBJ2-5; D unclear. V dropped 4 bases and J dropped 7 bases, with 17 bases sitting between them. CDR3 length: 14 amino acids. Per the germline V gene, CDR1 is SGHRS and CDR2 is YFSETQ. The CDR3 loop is CASSLDPGVATQYF. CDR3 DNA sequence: TGCGCCAGCAGCCTGGACCCTGGGGTAGCGACCCAGTACTTC.

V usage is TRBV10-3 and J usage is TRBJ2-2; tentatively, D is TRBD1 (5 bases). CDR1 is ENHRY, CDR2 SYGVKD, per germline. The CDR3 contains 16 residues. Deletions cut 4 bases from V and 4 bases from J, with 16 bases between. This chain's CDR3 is CAISVGQGGGTGELFF. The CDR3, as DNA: TGTGCCATCAGTGTAGGGCAGGGCGGCGGCACCGGGGAGCTGTTTTTT.

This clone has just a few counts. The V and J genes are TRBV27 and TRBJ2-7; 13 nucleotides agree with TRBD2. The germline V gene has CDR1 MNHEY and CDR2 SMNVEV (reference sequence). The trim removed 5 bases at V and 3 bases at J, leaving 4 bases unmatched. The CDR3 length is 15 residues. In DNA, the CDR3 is TGTGCCAGCAGTGACTGGACTAGCGGGGGCTACGAGCAGTACTTC. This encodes CASSDWTSGGYEQYF.

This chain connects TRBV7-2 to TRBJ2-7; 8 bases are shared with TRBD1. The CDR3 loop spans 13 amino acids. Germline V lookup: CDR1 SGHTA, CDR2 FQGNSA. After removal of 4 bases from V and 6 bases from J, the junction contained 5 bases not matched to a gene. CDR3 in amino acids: CASSYWTGLEQYF. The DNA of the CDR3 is TGTGCCAGCAGCTACTGGACAGGGCTCGAGCAGTACTTC.

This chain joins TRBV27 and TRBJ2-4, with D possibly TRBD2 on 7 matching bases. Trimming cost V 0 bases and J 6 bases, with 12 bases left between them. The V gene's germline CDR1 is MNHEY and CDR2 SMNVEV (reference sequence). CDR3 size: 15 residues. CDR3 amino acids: CASSLSEGGGNIQYF. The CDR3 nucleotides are TGTGCCAGCAGTTTATCGGAGGGGGGGGGAAACATTCAGTACTTC.

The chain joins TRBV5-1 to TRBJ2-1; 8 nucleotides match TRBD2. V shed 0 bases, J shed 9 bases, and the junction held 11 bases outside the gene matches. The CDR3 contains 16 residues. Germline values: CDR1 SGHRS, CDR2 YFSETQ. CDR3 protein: CASSLVGREVLGEQFF. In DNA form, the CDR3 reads TGCGCCAGCAGCTTGGTTGGGCGGGAGGTCTTGGGTGAGCAGTTCTTC.

CDR3 DNA sequence: TGTGCCAGCAGTCCCCGACTAGCGGGAAGACCCTACAATGAGCAGTTCTTC. Amino acid sequence: CASSPRLAGRPYNEQFF. The J gene is TRBJ2-1, the V gene TRBV27, with 11 nucleotides matching TRBD2. CDR3 size: 17 residues. From germline, CDR1 is MNHEY and CDR2 SMNVEV (reference sequence). Losses at the gene ends were 5 bases for V and 2 bases for J; bases not matched to a gene: 8.

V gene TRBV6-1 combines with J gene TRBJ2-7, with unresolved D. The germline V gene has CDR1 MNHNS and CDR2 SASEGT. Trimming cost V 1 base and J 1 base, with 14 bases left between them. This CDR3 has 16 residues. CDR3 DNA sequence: TGTGCCAGCAGTGAAGTTTCGACTTTTCCTTCCTACGAGCAGTACTTC. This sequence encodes CASSEVSTFPSYEQYF.

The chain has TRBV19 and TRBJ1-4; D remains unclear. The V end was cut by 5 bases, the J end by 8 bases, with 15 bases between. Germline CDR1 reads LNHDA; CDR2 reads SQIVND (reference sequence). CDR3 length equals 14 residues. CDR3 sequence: CASSPTGVSEKLFF. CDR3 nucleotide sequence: TGTGCCAGTAGTCCAACGGGCGTTTCAGAAAAACTGTTTTTT. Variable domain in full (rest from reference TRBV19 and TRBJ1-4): DGGITQSPKYLFRKEGQNVTLSCEQNLNHDAMYWYRQDPGQGLRLIYYSQIVNDFQKGDIAEGYSVSREKKESFPLTVTSAQKNPTAFYLCASSPTGVSEKLFFGSGTQLSVL.

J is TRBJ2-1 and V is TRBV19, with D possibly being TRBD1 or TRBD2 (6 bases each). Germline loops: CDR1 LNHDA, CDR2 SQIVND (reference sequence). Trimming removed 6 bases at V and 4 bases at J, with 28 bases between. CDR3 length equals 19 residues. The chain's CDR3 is CASSLLGQSGGSPYNEQFF. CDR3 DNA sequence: TGTGCCAGTAGCCTCCTTGGACAATCCGGGGGCTCCCCTTACAATGAGCAGTTCTTC.

The CDR3 nucleotides are TGTGCCAGCAAGCGGAGGGAGGGCACTGAAGCTTTCTTT. Residues: CASKRREGTEAFF. The chain recombines TRBV27 with TRBJ1-1, with D unresolved. CDR1 and CDR2 from the germline V gene are MNHEY and SMNVEV (reference sequence). The CDR3 extends over 13 amino acids. The germline V and J ends were trimmed by 7 bases and 4 bases, with 13 bases remaining between them.

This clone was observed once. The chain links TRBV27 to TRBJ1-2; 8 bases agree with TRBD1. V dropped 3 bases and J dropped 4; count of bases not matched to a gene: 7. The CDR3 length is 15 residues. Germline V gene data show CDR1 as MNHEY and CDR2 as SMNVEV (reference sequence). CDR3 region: CASSFWQGAPYGYTF. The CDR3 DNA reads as TGTGCCAGCAGTTTCTGGCAGGGGGCGCCCTATGGCTACACCTTC.

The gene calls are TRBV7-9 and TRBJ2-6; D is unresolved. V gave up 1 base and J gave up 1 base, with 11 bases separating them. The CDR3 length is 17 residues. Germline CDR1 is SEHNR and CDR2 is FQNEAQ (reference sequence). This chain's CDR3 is CASSLGRGDSGANVLTF. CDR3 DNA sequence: TGTGCCAGCAGCTTAGGTCGAGGAGATTCTGGGGCCAACGTCCTGACTTTC.

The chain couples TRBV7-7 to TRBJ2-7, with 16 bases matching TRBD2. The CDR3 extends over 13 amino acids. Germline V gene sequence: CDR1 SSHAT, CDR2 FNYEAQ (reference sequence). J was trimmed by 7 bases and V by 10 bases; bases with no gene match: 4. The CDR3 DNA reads TGTGCCAAAGGGACTAGCGGGAGGGGTGAGCAGTACTTC. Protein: CAKGTSGRGEQYF.

The CDR3 DNA reads as TGTGCCATCAGGCGGCGGGTAGACAATGAGCAGTTCTTC. It is translated as CAIRRRVDNEQFF. The V and J genes are TRBV6-5 and TRBJ2-1; a weak D match, TRBD2 (5 bases). V gave up 10 bases and J gave up 5 bases, with 15 bases separating them. Germline V CDR1 and CDR2: MNHEY, SVGAGI. CDR3 length equals 13 residues.

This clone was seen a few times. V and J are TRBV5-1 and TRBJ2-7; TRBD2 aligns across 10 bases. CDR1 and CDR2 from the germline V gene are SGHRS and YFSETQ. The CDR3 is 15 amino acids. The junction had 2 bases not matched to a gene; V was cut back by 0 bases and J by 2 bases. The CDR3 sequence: CASSLGGTSAYEQYF. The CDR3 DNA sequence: TGCGCCAGCAGCTTGGGTGGGACTAGCGCCTACGAGCAGTACTTC. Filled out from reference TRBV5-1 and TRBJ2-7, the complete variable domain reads KAGVTQTPRYLIKTRGQQVTLSCSPISGHRSVSWYQQTPGQGLQFLFEYFSETQRNKGNFPGRFSGRQFSNSRSEMNVSTLELGDSALYLCASSLGGTSAYEQYFGPGTRLTVT.

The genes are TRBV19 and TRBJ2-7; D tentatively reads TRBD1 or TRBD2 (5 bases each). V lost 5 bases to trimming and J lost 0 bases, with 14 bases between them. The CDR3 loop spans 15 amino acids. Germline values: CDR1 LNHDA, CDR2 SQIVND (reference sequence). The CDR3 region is CASSEQVRGSYEQYF. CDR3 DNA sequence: TGTGCCAGTAGTGAACAGGTACGGGGCTCCTACGAGCAGTACTTC.

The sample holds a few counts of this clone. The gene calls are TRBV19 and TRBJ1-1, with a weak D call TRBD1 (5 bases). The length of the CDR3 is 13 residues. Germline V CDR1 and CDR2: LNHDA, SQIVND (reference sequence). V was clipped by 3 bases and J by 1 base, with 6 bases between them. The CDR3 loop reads CASSMGGNTEAFF. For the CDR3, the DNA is TGTGCCAGTAGTATGGGGGGGAACACTGAAGCTTTCTTT.

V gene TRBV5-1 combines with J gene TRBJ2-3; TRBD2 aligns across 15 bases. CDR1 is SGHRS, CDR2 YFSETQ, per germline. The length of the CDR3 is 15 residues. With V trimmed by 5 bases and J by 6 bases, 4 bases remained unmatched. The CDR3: CASRGLAGGLDTQYF. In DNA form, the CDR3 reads TGCGCCAGCAGAGGACTAGCGGGAGGGCTGGATACGCAGTATTTT.

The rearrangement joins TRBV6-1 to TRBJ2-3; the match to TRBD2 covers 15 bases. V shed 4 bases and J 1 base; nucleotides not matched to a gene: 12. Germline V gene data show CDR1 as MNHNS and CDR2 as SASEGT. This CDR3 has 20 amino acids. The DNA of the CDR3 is TGTGCCAGCAGTGGAACAACCGGACTAGCGGGAGGGTTGGGCACAGATACGCAGTATTTT. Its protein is CASSGTTGLAGGLGTDTQYF.

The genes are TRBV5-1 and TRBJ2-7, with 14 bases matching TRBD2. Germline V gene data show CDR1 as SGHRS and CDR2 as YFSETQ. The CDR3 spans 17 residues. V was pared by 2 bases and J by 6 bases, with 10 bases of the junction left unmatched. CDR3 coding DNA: TGCGCCAGCAGCTTCCCCGGGACTAGCGGGAGTCCAGTCGAGCAGTACTTC. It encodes CASSFPGTSGSPVEQYF.

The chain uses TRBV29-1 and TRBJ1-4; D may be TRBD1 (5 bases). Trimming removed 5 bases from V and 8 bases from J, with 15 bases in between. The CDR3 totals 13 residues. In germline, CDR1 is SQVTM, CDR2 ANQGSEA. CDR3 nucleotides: TGCAGCGTTAAGATTTGGGACCGCGAAAAACTGTTTTTT. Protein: CSVKIWDREKLFF.

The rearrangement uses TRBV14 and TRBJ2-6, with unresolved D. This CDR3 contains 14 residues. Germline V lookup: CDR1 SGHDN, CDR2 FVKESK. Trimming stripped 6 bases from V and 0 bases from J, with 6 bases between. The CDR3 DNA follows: TGTGCCAGCAGTCCACTCTCTGGGGCCAACGTCCTGACTTTC. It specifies CASSPLSGANVLTF.

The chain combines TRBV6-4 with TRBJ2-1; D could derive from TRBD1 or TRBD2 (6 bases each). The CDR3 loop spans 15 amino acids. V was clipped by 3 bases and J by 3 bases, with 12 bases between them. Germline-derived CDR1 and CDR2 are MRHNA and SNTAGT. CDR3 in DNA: TGTGCCAGCAGTGAGGGCGGAGGGGGCTACAATGAGCAGTTCTTC. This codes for CASSEGGGGYNEQFF.

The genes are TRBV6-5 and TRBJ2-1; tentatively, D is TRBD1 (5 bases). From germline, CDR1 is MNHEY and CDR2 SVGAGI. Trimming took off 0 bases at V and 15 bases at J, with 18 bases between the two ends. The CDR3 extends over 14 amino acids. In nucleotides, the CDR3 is TGTGCCAGCAGTTACTCGAGTGAGACCAGGGATCCGTTCTTC. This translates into CASSYSSETRDPFF.

The CDR3 protein is CASSITSRGTDTQYF. The CDR3 DNA sequence: TGTGCCAGTAGTATAACTTCCAGGGGCACAGATACGCAGTATTTT. The chain uses TRBV19 and TRBJ2-3; D may be TRBD1 (5 bases). Trimming left V 2 bases short and J 1 base short, with 10 bases between. The CDR3 has 15 amino acids. Germline V gives CDR1 LNHDA, CDR2 SQIVND (reference sequence).